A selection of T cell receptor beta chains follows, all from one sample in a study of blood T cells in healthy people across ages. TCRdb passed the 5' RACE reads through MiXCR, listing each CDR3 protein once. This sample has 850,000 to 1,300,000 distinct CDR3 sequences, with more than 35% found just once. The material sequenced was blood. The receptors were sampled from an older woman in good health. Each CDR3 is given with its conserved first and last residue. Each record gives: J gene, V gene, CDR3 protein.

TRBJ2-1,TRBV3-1,CASSRTLAQLQETQFF
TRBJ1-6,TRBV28,CASSLEQGASPYNSPLHF
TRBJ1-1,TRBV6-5,CASSYFDRGWNTEAFF
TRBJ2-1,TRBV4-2,CASSPGTSGRGRYNEQFF
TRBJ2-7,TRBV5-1,CASSDLRGTSDEQYF
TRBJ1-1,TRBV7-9,CASSFGHGTEAFF
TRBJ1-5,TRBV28,CASSPPGGTGNQPQHF
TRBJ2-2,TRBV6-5,CASSLGLALTGELFF
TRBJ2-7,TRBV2,CASRSSRTSGSHYEQYF
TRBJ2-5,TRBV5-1,CASSLRSGRVETQYF